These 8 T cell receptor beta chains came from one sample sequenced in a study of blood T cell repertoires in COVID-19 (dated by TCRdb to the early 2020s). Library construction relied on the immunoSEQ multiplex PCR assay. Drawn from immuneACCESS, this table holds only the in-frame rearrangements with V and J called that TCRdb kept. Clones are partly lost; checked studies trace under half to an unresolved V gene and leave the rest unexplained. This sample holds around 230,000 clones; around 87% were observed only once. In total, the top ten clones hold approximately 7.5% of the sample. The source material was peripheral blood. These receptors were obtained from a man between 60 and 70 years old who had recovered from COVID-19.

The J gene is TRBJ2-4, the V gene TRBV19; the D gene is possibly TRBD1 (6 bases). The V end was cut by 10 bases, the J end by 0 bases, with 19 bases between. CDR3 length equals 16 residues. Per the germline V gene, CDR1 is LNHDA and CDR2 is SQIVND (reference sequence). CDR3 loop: CATYPGTSLAKNIQYF. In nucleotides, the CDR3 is TGTGCCACCTACCCGGGGACATCGTTAGCCAAAAACATTCAGTACTTC.

CDR3 nucleotide sequence: TGCGCCAGCAGCGAGGACAGGGGATTCGGTGAAGCTTTCTTT. This sequence encodes CASSEDRGFGEAFF. The genes are TRBV5-1 and TRBJ1-1; 9 nucleotides match TRBD1. With 4 bases clipped from V and 7 bases from J, the junction kept 8 bases outside the gene matches. CDR3 length: 14 amino acids. Germline loops: CDR1 SGHRS, CDR2 YFSETQ. Combining the CDR3 with reference TRBV5-1 and TRBJ1-1 gives the whole variable domain KAGVTQTPRYLIKTRGQQVTLSCSPISGHRSVSWYQQTPGQGLQFLFEYFSETQRNKGNFPGRFSGRQFSNSRSEMNVSTLELGDSALYLCASSEDRGFGEAFFGQGTRLTVV.

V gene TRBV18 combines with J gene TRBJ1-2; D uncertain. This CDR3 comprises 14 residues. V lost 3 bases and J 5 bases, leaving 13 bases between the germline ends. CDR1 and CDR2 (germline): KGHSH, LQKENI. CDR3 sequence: CASSPVLSSYGYTF. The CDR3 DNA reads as TGTGCCAGCTCACCTGTACTTTCCTCTTATGGCTACACCTTC.

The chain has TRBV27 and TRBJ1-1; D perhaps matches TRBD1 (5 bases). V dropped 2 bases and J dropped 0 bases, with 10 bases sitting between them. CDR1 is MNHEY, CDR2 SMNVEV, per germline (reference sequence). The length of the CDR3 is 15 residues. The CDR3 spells CASSLSPGLNTEAFF. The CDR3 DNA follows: TGTGCCAGCAGTTTAAGCCCAGGGCTGAACACTGAAGCTTTCTTT.

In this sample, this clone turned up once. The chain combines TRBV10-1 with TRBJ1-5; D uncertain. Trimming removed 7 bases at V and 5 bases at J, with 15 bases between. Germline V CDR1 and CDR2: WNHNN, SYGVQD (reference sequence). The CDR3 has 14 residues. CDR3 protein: CASISAGSDQPQHF. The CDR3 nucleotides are TGCGCCAGCATCTCAGCGGGCAGTGATCAGCCCCAGCATTTT.

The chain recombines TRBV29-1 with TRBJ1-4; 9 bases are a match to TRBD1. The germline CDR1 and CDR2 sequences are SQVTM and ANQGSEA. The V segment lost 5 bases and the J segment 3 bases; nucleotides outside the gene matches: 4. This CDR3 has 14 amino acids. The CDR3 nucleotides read TGCAGCGTTCGACAGGGGGGAGCTAATGAAAAACTGTTTTTT. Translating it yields CSVRQGGANEKLFF. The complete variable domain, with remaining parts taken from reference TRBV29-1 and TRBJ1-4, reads SAVISQKPSRDICQRGTSLTIQCQVDSQVTMMFWYRQQPGQSLTLIATANQGSEATYESGFVIDKFPISRPNLTFSTLTVSNMSPEDSSIYLCSVRQGGANEKLFFGSGTQLSVL.

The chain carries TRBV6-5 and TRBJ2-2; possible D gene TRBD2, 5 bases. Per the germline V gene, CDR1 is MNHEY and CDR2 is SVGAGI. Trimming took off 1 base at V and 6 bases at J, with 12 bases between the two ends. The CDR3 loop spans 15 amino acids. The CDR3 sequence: CASSYLGRRAGELFF. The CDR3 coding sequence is TGTGCCAGCAGTTACTTGGGGAGAAGGGCCGGGGAGCTGTTTTTT.

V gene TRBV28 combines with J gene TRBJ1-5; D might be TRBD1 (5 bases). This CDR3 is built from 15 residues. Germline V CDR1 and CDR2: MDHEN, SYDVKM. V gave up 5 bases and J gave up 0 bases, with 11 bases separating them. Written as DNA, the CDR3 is TGTGCCAGCAGTATAACAGGTTATAGCAATCAGCCCCAGCATTTT. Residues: CASSITGYSNQPQHF.